A single sample gave rise to the 11 T cell receptor beta chains below, sequenced in a study of blood T cell repertoires in COVID-19 (dated by TCRdb to the early 2020s). Library generation was performed with the immunoSEQ multiplex PCR assay. TCRdb re-hosts the immuneACCESS table, in-frame sequences only. Its copies lack some clones; in the studies checked, an unresolved V gene accounts for under half of them, and the cause for the rest is not known. The sample has about 120,000 clones on record, 70% to 90% of them singletons. About 3.6% of the sample comes from the top ten. Specimen: peripheral blood. These receptors originate from a man in his forties or fifties with acute or convalescent COVID-19.

The V and J genes are TRBV6-2 or TRBV6-3 and TRBJ1-1; tentative D call: TRBD1 (5 bases). Germline V gene lookup returns CDR1 MNHEY and CDR2 SVGEGT. V shed 2 bases and J shed 5 bases, with 15 bases lying between them. The CDR3 extends over 15 amino acids. The CDR3 spells CASSYQGGGGTEAFF. DNA for the CDR3: TGTGCCAGCAGTTACCAAGGCGGGGGTGGAACTGAAGCTTTCTTT.

The genes are TRBV20-1 and TRBJ2-3; 8 nucleotides match TRBD2. J lost 3 bases, V lost 3 bases, and 5 bases had no gene match. Germline V CDR1 and CDR2: DFQATT, SNEGSKA (reference sequence). CDR3 length equals 14 residues. CDR3 in DNA: TGCAGTGCTAGTCCGGGGGGGAGGACAGATACGCAGTATTTT. Protein sequence: CSASPGGRTDTQYF.

This clone was seen a few times. This sequence joins TRBV7-9 and TRBJ2-7; a possible D gene is TRBD2 (5 bases). Trimming removed 5 bases at V and 3 bases at J, with 11 bases between. The CDR3 totals 13 residues. Germline V CDR1 and CDR2: SEHNR, FQNEAQ (reference sequence). The CDR3 loop reads CASSLNRDYEQYF. The DNA for the CDR3 is TGTGCCAGCAGCCTTAACCGGGACTACGAGCAGTACTTC.

The DNA for the CDR3 is TGTGCCAGCAGGAGAGAGGGACAGGGAAACTATGGCTACACCTTC. Its translation is CASRREGQGNYGYTF. The V gene is TRBV6-5, the J gene TRBJ1-2; 9 bases align to TRBD1. Germline CDR1 MNHEY, CDR2 SVGAGI. V trimming: 6 bases; J trimming: 2 bases; junction bases outside the gene matches: 7. The CDR3 consists of 15 residues.

In its sample, this clone was seen once. The CDR3 DNA sequence: TGTGCCACCACCTGGAGGGCCGGTTCAGTAAACACCGGGGAGCTGTTTTTT. It encodes CATTWRAGSVNTGELFF. The chain couples TRBV7-2 to TRBJ2-2; D perhaps matches TRBD2 (6 bases). The V end was cut by 10 bases, the J end by 2 bases, with 23 bases between. Per germline, CDR1 SGHTA and CDR2 FQGNSA. The CDR3 consists of 17 residues.

The CDR3 sequence is CASVRQSSYEQYF. The CDR3 nucleotides are TGTGCCAGCGTCCGACAGAGCTCCTACGAGCAGTACTTC. V gene TRBV7-8 combines with J gene TRBJ2-7; tentatively, D is TRBD1 (5 bases). The CDR3 totals 13 residues. CDR1 and CDR2 (germline): SGHVS, FQNEAQ. The V end lost 8 bases, the J end lost 0 bases, and 11 bases lay between the germline ends.

The V and J genes are TRBV24-1 and TRBJ1-5; maybe TRBD1 (6 bases). The ends were cut back, 3 bases at V and 2 bases at J, with 10 bases in the middle. The germline V gene has CDR1 KGHDR and CDR2 SFDVKD. The CDR3 has 15 amino acids. The CDR3 is CATSDHRVGNQPQHF. The CDR3, as DNA: TGTGCCACCAGTGATCACAGGGTAGGCAATCAGCCCCAGCATTTT.

V is TRBV5-6 and J is TRBJ2-7; 14 bases match TRBD2. Germline values: CDR1 SGHDT, CDR2 YYEEEE. The CDR3 totals 17 residues. Trimming cost V 4 bases and J 7 bases; bases outside gene matches: 13. The CDR3 nucleotides are TGTGCCAGCAGCCCTCATCGGACTAGCGGGGGGCCTTTGGAGCAGTACTTC. Protein: CASSPHRTSGGPLEQYF.

The chain joins TRBV20-1 to TRBJ2-5; 8 bases agree with TRBD2. With V trimmed by 3 bases and J by 1 base, 13 bases remained unmatched. The CDR3 loop spans 17 amino acids. Looked up from germline, CDR1 is DFQATT and CDR2 is SNEGSKA (reference sequence). The CDR3 DNA is TGCAGTGCTAGTGGAGTTGACGGGGGGGGTACCCAAGAGACCCAGTACTTC. Encoded protein: CSASGVDGGGTQETQYF.

The V call is TRBV7-9, the J call TRBJ2-1; TRBD2 matches 9 bases. The CDR3 loop spans 17 amino acids. The V gene end was trimmed by 5 bases and the J gene end by 4 bases; junction bases not matched to a gene: 12. The V gene's germline CDR1 is SEHNR and CDR2 FQNEAQ (reference sequence). In DNA form, the CDR3 reads TGTGCCAGCAGCCCCCCGAAGCTAGCGGGAAATTACAATGAGCAGTTCTTC. It encodes CASSPPKLAGNYNEQFF. Drawing the rest from reference TRBV7-9 and TRBJ2-1, the complete variable domain is DTGVSQNPRHKITKRGQNVTFRCDPISEHNRLYWYRQTLGQGPEFLTYFQNEAQLEKSRLLSDRFSAERPKGSFSTLEIQRTEQGDSAMYLCASSPPKLAGNYNEQFFGPGTRLTVL.

This clone was seen a few times. The chain combines TRBV4-1 with TRBJ1-6; TRBD1 matches 8 bases. The CDR3 sequence is 16 residues long. V gave up 3 bases and J gave up 10 bases; unmatched junction bases: 11. From germline, CDR1 is MGHRA and CDR2 YSYEKL. The CDR3 DNA reads as TGCGCCAGCAGCCATGATTCACAGGGGGTCGGGTCACCCCTCCACTTT. It encodes CASSHDSQGVGSPLHF.